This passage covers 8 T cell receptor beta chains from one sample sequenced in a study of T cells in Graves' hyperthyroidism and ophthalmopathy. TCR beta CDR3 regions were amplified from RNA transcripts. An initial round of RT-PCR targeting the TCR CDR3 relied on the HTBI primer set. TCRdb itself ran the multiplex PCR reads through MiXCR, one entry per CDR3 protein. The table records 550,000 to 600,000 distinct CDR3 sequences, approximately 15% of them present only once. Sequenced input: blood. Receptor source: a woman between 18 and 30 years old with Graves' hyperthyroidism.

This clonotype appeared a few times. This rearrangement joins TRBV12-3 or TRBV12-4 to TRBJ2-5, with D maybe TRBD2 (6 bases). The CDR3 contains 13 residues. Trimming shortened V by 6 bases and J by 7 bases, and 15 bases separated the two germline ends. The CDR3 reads CASSTGRRGTQYF. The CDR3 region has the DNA TGTGCCAGCAGCACGGGACGGCGGGGGACCCAGTACTTC.

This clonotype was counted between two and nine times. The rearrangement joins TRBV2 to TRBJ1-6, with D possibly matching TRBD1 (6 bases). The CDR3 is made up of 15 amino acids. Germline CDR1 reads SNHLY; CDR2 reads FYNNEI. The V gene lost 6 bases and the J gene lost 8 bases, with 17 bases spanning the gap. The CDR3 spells CASRGTGGGYSPLHF. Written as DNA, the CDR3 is TGTGCCAGCAGGGGAACGGGGGGCGGATATTCACCCCTCCACTTT.

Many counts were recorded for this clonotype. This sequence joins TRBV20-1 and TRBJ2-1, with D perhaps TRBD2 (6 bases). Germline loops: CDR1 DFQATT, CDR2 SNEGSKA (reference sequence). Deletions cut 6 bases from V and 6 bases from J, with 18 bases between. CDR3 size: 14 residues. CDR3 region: CSAHPGGWGNEQFF. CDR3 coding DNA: TGCAGTGCCCACCCCGGGGGTTGGGGCAATGAGCAGTTCTTC.

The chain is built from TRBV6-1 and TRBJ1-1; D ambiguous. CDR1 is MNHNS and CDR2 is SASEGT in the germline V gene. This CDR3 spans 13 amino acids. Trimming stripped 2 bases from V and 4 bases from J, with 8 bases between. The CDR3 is CASSENTPTEAFF. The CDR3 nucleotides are TGTGCCAGCAGTGAAAATACGCCCACTGAAGCTTTCTTT.

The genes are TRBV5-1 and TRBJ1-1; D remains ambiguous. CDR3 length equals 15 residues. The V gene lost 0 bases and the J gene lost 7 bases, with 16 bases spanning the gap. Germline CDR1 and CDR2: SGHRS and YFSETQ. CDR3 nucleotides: TGCGCCAGCAGCTTGGGGCCGGGATTCTCCCTTGAAGCTTTCTTT. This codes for CASSLGPGFSLEAFF.

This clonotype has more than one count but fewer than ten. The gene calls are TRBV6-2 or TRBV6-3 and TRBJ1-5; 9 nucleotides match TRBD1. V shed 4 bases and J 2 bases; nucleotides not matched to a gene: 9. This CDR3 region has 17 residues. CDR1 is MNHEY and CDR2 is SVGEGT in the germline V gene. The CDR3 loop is CASSCPGQGLRNQPQHF. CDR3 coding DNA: TGTGCCAGCAGTTGCCCGGGACAGGGACTGCGCAATCAGCCCCAGCATTTT.

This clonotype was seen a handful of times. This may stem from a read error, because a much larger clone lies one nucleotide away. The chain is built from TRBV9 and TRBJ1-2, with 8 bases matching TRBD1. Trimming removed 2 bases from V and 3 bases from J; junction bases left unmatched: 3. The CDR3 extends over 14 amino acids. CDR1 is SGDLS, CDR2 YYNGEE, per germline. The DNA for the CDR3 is TGTGCCAGCAGCGTGGCAGGGGGCGACTATGGCTACACCTTC. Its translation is CASSVAGGDYGYTF.

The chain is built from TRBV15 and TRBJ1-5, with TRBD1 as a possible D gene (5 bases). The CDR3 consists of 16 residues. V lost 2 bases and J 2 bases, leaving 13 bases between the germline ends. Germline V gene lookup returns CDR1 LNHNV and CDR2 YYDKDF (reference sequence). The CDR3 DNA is TGTGCCACCAGCAGAACTTACAGGTTAGGCAATCAGCCCCAGCATTTT. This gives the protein CATSRTYRLGNQPQHF.